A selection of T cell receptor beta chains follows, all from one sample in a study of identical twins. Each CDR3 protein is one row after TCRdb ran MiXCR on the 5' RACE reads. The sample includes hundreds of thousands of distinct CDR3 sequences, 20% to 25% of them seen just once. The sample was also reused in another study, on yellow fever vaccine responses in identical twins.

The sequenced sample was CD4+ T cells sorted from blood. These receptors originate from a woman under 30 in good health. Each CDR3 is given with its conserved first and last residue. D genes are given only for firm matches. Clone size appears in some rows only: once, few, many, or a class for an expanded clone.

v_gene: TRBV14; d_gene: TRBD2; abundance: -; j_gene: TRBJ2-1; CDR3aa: CASSRPGRASGREGGEQFF; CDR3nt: TGTGCCAGCAGCCGCCCGGGAAGGGCTAGCGGGAGAGAAGGTGGTGAGCAGTTCTTC
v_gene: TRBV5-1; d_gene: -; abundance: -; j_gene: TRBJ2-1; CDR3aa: CASSPQGDYNEQFF; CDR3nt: TGCGCCAGCAGCCCTCAGGGAGACTACAATGAGCAGTTCTTC
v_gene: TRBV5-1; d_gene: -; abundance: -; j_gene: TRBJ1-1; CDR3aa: CASRDGEAEAFF; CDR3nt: TGCGCCAGCAGAGATGGGGAGGCTGAAGCTTTCTTT
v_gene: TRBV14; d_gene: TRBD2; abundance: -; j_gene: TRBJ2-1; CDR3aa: CASSQERLAGDLRVNEQFF; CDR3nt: TGTGCCAGCAGCCAAGAACGGCTAGCGGGAGATCTAAGGGTCAATGAGCAGTTCTTC
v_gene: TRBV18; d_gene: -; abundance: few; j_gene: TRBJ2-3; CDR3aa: CASSPPGGPRTDTQYF; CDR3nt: TGTGCCAGCTCACCGCCCGGGGGGCCCCGCACAGATACGCAGTATTTT
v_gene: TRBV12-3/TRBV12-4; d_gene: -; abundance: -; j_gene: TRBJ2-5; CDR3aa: CASSPTWRETQYF; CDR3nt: TGTGCCAGCAGTCCGACATGGCGAGAGACCCAGTACTTC
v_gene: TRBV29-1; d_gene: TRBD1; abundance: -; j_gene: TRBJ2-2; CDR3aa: CSVAQGATGELFF; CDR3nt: TGCAGCGTCGCGCAGGGGGCCACCGGGGAGCTGTTTTTT
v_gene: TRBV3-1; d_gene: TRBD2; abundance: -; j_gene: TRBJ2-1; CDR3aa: CASSSRPGTSGWYNEQFF; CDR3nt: TGTGCCAGCAGTTCCAGACCCGGGACTAGCGGGTGGTACAATGAGCAGTTCTTC
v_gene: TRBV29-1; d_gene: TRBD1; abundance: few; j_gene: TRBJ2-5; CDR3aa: CSVQQGLGETQYF; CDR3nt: TGCAGCGTTCAACAGGGGCTCGGGGAGACCCAGTACTTC
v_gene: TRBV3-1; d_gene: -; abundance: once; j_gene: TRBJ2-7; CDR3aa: CASSQDFPYGEQYF; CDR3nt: TGTGCCAGCAGCCAAGATTTTCCCTACGGCGAGCAGTACTTC
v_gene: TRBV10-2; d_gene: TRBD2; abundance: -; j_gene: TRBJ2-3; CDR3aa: CATTLGLAGTDTQYF; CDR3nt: TGCGCCACCACCCTGGGACTAGCAGGCACAGATACGCAGTATTTT
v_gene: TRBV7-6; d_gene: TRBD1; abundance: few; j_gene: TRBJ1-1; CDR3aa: CASSLSGGSNTAFF; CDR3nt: TGTGCCAGCAGCTTATCAGGGGGATCAAACACAGCTTTCTTT